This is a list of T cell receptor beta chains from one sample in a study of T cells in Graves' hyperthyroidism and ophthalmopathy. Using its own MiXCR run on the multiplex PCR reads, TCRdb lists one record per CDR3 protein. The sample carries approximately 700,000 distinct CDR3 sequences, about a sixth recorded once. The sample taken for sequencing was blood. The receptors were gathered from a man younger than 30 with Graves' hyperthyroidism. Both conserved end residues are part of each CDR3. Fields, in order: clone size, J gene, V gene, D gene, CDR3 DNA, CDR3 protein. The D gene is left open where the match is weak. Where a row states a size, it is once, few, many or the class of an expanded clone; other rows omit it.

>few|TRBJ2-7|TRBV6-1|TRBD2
TGTGCCAGCAGTGAAGAGGGTAGCGGGATCCTCTCCTACGAGCAGTACTTC
CASSEEGSGILSYEQYF
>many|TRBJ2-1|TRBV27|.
TGTGCCAGCAACGACATACAGAGGCCCCCCCTAGATGAGCAGTTCTTC
CASNDIQRPPLDEQFF
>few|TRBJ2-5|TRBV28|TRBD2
TGTGCCAGCACTCCCGGGGGGGGAGGGCTGGGGGAGACCCAGTACTTC
CASTPGGGGLGETQYF
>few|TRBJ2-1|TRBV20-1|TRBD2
TGCAGTCCTCCTCTACTAGCGGGAAGCTCCTACAATGAGCAGTTCTTC
CSPPLLAGSSYNEQFF
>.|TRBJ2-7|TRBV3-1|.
TGTGCCAGCAGCCAAGAGGCGTTCTCCTACGAGCAGTACTTC
CASSQEAFSYEQYF
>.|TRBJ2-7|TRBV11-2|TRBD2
TGTGCCGTAACGACTAGCGGGAGGGCGGGAGGCTACGAGCAGTACTTC
CAVTTSGRAGGYEQYF
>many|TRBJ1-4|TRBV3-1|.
TGTGCCAGCAGCCAAGAGGGCCCTGATGAAAAACTGTTTTTT
CASSQEGPDEKLFF
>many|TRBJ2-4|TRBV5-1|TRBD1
TGCGCCAGCAGCTTTGGACAGGGGGCCAAAAACATTCAGTACTTC
CASSFGQGAKNIQYF
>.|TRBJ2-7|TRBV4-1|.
TGCGCCAGCAGCCAGGGGAAGGGACTTATGCTGGAAGAGCAGTACTTC
CASSQGKGLMLEEQYF
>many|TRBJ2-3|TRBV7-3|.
TGTGCCAGCAGCTCCTCCTCGGATACGCAGTATTTT
CASSSSSDTQYF
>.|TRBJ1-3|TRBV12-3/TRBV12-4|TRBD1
TGTGCCGGCATCCCCCTAGGGGACAGGGATCTATTCTCGGGAAACACCATATATTTT
CAGIPLGDRDLFSGNTIYF
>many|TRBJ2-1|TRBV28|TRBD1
TGTGCCAGCAGTTTAGGGGGGACAGGGGCCCACAATGAGCAGTTCTTC
CASSLGGTGAHNEQFF
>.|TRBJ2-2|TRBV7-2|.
TGTGCCAGCAGCTTCCACTCCTTGGGCGGGGAGCTGTTTTTT
CASSFHSLGGELFF
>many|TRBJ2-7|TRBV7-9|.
TGTGCCAGCAGCATTACAGAGACCTACGAGCAGTACTTC
CASSITETYEQYF
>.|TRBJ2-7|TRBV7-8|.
TGTGCCAGCAGCAAACAGGAGACCTACGAGCAGTACTTC
CASSKQETYEQYF
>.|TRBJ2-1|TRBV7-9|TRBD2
TGTGCCAGCACTCAGGGGCTAGCGGGGTTGTTCTCCTACAATGAGCAGTTCTTC
CASTQGLAGLFSYNEQFF
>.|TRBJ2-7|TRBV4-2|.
TGTGCCAGCAGCCAAGATCTTGCGAGCTCCTACGAGCAGTACTTC
CASSQDLASSYEQYF
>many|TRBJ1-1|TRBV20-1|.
TGCAGTGCTAAGAAACAGGCGGCGGGCACTGAAGCTTTCTTT
CSAKKQAAGTEAFF
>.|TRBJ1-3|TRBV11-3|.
TGCGCCAGCAGCCAAGATGGGGCCTCTGGAAACACCATATATTTT
CASSQDGASGNTIYF
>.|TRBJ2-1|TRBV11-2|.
TGTGCCAGCAGCTTCGGCCGGAACAATGAGCAGTTCTTC
CASSFGRNNEQFF
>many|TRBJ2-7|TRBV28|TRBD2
TGTGCCAGCAGTCACCCAAAGGGGCTAGCGGGGTCCTACGAGCAGTACTTC
CASSHPKGLAGSYEQYF
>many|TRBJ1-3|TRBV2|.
TGTGCCAGCAGTGACACCGGGCGGATCACCATATATTTT
CASSDTGRITIYF
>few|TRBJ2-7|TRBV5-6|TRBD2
TGTGCCAGCAGGAACCGACTAGCGGGAGGGTACGAGCAGTACTTC
CASRNRLAGGYEQYF
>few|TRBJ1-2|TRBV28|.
TGTGCCAGCAGTTTAGGGATCAGGGGTAACTATGGCTACACCTTC
CASSLGIRGNYGYTF
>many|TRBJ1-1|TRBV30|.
TGTGCCTGCAGAGCAGGGAGGGGAGCTTTCTTT
CACRAGRGAFF
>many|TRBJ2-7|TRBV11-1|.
TGTGCCAGCAGCTTTTCGCAGGGGTCAGCCTACGAGCAGTACTTC
CASSFSQGSAYEQYF
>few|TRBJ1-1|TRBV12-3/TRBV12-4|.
TGTGCCAGCAGATACAGGGAGGGCACTGAAGCTTTCTTT
CASRYREGTEAFF
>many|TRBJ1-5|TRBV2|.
TGTGCCAGCAGTGAAGGATGGTGGGGGGAGGGCAATCAGCCCCAGCATTTT
CASSEGWWGEGNQPQHF
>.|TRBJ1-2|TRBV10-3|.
TGTGCCATCAGTGAGTCATGGGGAAACTATGGCTACACCTTC
CAISESWGNYGYTF
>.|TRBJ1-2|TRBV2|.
TGTGCCAGCAAACCGGGACCTTCCAACTATGGCTACACCTTC
CASKPGPSNYGYTF
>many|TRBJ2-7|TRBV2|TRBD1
TGTGCCAGCAGAAGACAGGGGGCTTACGAGCAGTACTTC
CASRRQGAYEQYF
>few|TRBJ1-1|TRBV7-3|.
TGTGCCAGCAGCTTAAGCGGCAGCATGAACACTGAAGCTTTCTTT
CASSLSGSMNTEAFF
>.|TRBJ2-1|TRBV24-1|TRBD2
TGTGCCACCAGTGATGTAGCGGGAGCCCTCCCCTTCTTC
CATSDVAGALPFF
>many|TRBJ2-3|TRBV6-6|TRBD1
TGTGCCAGCAGTTACACCACAGGGGTTACTAGCACAGATACGCAGTATTTT
CASSYTTGVTSTDTQYF
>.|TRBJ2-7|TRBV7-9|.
TGTGCCAGCAGCCCCTCCCCAGGAGGGAACTACGAGCAGTACTTC
CASSPSPGGNYEQYF
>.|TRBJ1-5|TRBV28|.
TGTGCCAGCAGTTCAAGACCTCTGGGCAATCAGCCCCAGCATTTT
CASSSRPLGNQPQHF
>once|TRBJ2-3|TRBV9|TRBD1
TGTGCCAGCAGCGTATCAGGGGGCTCCCCAGATACGCAGTATTTT
CASSVSGGSPDTQYF
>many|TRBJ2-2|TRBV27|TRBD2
TGTGCCAGCAGTTTATCGAGGACTAGCGGGAGGGCCCCGAACACCGGGGAGCTGTTTTTT
CASSLSRTSGRAPNTGELFF
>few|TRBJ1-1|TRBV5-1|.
TGCGCCAGCACCCCCCTGGCGAGGAACACTGAAGCTTTCTTT
CASTPLARNTEAFF
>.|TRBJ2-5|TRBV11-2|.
TGTGCCAGCAGCTTAGATCTAACCATCTCCCAAGAGACCCAGTACTTC
CASSLDLTISQETQYF
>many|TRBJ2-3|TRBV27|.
TGTGCCAGCAGTTACTCCCCGGGACAAAGCACAGATACGCAGTATTTT
CASSYSPGQSTDTQYF
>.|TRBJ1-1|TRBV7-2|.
TGTGCCAGCAGCTTCTTGGTTTCCACTGAAGCTTTCTTT
CASSFLVSTEAFF
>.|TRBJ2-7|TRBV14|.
TGTGCCAGCAGCCAAGTCTCAGGGATAAACGAGCAGTACTTC
CASSQVSGINEQYF
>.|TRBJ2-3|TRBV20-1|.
TGCAGTGTCCCGCCCGAATGGGGCACAGATACGCAGTATTTT
CSVPPEWGTDTQYF
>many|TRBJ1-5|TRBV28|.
TGTGCCAGCAGTGCAATCGACAGACTTTATCAGCCCCAGCATTTT
CASSAIDRLYQPQHF
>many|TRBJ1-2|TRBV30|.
TGTGCCTGGGACAGGACCTACTATGGCTACACCTTC
CAWDRTYYGYTF
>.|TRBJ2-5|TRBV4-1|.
TGCGCCAGCAGCCGTAAGGTCCCGGGGCCCCTAGGAGAGACCCAGTACTTC
CASSRKVPGPLGETQYF
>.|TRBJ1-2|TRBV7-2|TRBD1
TGTGCCAGCAGCTCTAACCCTTCAGTGCAGGGGGCGCGGTATGGCTACACCTTC
CASSSNPSVQGARYGYTF
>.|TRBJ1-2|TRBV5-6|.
TGTGCCAGCAGCCGTCGTGGGGCAGGGCTCTATGGCTACACCTTC
CASSRRGAGLYGYTF
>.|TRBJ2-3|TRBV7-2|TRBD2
TGTGCCAGCAGCCAAGTACTTGGACTAGCGGGAGACACAGATACGCAGTATTTT
CASSQVLGLAGDTDTQYF
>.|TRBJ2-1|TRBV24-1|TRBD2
TGTGCCACCAGTGATACATCCCCTGGGGGGGTGTCCTACAATGAGCAGTTCTTC
CATSDTSPGGVSYNEQFF
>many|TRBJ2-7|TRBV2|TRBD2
TGTGCCAGCTTTGCCAGCGGGAGTACCTACGAGCAGTACTTC
CASFASGSTYEQYF
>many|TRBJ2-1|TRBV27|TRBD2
TGTGCCAGCAGTTCCTTTCTGGGGAGCGGGAGGGCCAATGAGCAGTTCTTC
CASSSFLGSGRANEQFF